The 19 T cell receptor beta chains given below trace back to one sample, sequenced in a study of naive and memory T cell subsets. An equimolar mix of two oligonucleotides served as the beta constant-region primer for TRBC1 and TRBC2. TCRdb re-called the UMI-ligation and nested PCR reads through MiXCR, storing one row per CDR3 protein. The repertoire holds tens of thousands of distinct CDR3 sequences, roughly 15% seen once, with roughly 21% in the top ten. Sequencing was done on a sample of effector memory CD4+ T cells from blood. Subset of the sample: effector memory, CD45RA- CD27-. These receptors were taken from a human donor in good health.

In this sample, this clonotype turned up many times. The CDR3 protein is CASSLSWGGFETQYF. The CDR3 nucleotides are TGTGCCAGCAGCTTAAGTTGGGGGGGCTTCGAGACCCAGTACTTC. J is TRBJ2-5 and V is TRBV7-2; the D gene is possibly TRBD2 (7 bases). Germline CDR1 and CDR2: SGHTA and FQGNSA. Deletions cut 2 bases from V and 5 bases from J, with 15 bases between. This CDR3 is 15 amino acids long.

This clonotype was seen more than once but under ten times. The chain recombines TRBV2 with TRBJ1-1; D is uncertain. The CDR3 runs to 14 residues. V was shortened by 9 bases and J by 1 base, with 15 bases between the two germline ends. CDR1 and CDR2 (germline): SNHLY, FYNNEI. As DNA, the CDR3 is TGTGCCAGTGGCCGACGCAGGACGAACACTGAAGCTTTCTTT. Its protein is CASGRRRTNTEAFF.

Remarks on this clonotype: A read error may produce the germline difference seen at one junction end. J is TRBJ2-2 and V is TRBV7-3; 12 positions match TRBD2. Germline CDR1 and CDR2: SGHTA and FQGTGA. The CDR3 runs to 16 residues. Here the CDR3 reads CASSQRTSGNTGEPFF. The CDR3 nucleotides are TGTGCCAGCAGCCAACGGACTAGCGGGAACACCGGGGAGCCGTTTTTT.

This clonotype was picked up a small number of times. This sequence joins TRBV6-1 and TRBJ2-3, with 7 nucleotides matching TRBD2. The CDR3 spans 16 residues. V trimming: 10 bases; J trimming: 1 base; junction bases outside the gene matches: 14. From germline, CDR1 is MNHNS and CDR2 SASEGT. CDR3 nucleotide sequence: TGTGCCACCAAGACGGTAAGCGGGATTGGCACAGATACGCAGTATTTT. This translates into CATKTVSGIGTDTQYF.

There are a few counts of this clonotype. Here the CDR3 DNA reads TGTGCCAGCAGCCCACTTTTATTAAGTCCAGGAGCGGAGACCCAGTACTTC. Its translation is CASSPLLLSPGAETQYF. The chain couples TRBV6-2 or TRBV6-3 to TRBJ2-5; D is unresolved. CDR1 is MNHEY and CDR2 is SVGEGT in the germline V gene. The CDR3 is made up of 17 amino acids. V was pared by 6 bases and J by 5 bases, with 25 bases between.

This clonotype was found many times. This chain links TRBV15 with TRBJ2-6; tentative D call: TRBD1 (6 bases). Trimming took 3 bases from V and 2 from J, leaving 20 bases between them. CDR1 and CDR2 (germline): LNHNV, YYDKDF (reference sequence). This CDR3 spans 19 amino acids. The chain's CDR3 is CATSSSDSRTRAGANVLTF. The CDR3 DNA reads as TGTGCCACCAGCAGCTCGGACAGTCGAACCCGCGCTGGGGCCAACGTCCTGACTTTC.

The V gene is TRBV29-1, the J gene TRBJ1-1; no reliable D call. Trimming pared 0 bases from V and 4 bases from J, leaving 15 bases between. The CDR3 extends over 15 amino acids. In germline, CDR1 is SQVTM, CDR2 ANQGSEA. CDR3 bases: TGCAGCGTTGAAGATTTCTCGCCGGCGGGCACTGAAGCTTTCTTT. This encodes CSVEDFSPAGTEAFF.

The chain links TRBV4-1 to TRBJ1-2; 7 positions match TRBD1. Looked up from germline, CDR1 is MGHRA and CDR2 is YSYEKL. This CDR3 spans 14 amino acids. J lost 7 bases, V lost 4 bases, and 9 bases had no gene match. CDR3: CASSLQGIIGGYTF. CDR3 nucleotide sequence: TGCGCCAGCAGCCTACAGGGGATTATAGGTGGCTACACCTTC.

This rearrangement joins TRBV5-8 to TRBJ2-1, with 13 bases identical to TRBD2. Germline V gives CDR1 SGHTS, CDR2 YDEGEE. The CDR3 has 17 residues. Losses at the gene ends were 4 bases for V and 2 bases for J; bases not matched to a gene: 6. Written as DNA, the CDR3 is TGTGCCAGCAGCAGGACTAGCGGGAGTTCGCCCTACAATGAGCAGTTCTTC. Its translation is CASSRTSGSSPYNEQFF.

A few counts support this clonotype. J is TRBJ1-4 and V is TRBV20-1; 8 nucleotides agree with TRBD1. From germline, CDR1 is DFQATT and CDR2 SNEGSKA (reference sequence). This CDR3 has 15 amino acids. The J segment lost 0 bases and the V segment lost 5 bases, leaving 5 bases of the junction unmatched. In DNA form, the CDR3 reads TGCAGTGCTTCCCGGGACAGGTCAACTAATGAAAAACTGTTTTTT. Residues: CSASRDRSTNEKLFF.

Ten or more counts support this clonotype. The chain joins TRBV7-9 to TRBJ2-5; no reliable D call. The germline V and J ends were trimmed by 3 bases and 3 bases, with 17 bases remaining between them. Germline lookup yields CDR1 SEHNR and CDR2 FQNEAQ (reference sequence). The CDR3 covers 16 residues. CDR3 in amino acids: CASSLVGSWKKETQYF. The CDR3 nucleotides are TGTGCCAGCAGCTTGGTAGGAAGCTGGAAAAAAGAGACCCAGTACTTC.

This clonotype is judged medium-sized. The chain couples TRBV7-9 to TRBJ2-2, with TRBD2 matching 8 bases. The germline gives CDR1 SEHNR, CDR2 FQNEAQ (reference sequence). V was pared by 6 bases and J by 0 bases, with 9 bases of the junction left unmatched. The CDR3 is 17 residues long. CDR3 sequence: CASRTLAGGANTGELFF. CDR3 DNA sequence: TGTGCCAGCAGAACGCTAGCGGGCGGTGCGAACACCGGGGAGCTGTTTTTT. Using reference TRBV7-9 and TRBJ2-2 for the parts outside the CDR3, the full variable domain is DTGVSQNPRHKITKRGQNVTFRCDPISEHNRLYWYRQTLGQGPEFLTYFQNEAQLEKSRLLSDRFSAERPKGSFSTLEIQRTEQGDSAMYLCASRTLAGGANTGELFFGEGSRLTVL.

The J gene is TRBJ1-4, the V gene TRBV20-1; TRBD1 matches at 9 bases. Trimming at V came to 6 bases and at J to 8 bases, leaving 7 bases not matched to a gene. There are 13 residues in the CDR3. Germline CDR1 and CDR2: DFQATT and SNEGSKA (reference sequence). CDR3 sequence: CSASGTGNEKLFF. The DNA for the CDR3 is TGCAGTGCGTCCGGGACAGGGAACGAAAAACTGTTTTTT.

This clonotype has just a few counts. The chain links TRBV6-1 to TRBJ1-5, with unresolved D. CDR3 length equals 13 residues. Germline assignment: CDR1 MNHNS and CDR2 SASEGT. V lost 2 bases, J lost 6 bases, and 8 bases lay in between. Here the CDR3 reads CASSEIEGQPQHF. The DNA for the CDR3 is TGTGCCAGCAGTGAAATTGAGGGTCAGCCCCAGCATTTT.

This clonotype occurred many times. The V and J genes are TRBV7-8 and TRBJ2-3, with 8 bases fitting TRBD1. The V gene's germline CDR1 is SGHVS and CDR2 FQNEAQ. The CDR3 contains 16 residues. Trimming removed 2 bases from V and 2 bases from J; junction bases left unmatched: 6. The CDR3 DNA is TGTGCCAGCAGCTTACCGCGGACAGGGATCACAGATACGCAGTATTTT. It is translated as CASSLPRTGITDTQYF.

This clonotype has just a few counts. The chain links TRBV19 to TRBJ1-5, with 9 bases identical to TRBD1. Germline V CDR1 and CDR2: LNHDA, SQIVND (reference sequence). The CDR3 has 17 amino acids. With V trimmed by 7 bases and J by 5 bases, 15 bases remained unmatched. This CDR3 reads CASMGQQGAYLYQPQHF. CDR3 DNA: TGTGCCAGTATGGGTCAACAGGGGGCTTACTTGTATCAGCCCCAGCATTTT.

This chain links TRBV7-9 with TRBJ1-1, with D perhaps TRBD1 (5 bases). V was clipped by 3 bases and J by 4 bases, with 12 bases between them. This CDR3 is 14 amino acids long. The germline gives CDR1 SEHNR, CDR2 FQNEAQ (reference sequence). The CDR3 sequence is CASSLGEGRTEAFF. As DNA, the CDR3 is TGTGCCAGCAGCTTGGGTGAGGGGCGCACTGAAGCTTTCTTT.

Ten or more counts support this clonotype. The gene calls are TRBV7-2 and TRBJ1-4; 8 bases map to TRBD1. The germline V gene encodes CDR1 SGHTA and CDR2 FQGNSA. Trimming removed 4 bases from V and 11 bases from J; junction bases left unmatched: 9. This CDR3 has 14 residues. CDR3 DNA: TGTGCCAGCAGCTCCCAGGGGGCCCGAGGGAAACTGTTTTTT. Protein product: CASSSQGARGKLFF.

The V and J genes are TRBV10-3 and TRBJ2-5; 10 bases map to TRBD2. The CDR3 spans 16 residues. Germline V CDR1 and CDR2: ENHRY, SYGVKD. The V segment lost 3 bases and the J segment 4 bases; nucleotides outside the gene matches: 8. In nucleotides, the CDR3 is TGTGCCATCAGTGAACCCCCGGGACTAGCGATAGAGACCCAGTACTTC. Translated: CAISEPPGLAIETQYF.